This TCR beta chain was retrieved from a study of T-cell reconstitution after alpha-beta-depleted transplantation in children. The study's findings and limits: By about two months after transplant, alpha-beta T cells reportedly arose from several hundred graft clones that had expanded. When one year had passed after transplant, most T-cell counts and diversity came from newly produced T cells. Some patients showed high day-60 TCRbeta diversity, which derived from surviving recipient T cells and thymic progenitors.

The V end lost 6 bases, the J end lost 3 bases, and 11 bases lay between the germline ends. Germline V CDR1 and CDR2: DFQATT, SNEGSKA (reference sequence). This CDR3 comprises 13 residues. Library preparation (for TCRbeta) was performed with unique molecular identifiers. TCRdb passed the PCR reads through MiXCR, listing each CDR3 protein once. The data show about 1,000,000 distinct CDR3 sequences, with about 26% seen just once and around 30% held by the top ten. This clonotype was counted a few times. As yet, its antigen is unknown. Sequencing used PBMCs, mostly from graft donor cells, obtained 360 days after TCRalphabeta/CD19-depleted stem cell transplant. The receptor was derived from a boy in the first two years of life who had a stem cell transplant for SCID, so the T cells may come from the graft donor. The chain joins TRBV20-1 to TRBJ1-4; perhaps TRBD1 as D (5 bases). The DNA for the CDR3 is TGCAGTGCCGAAGGGGCTGCTAATGAAAAACTGTTTTTT. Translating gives CSAEGAANEKLFF.